The 19 T cell receptor beta chains reported below all come from one sample, sequenced in a study of blood T cell repertoires in COVID-19 (dated by TCRdb to 2020 to 2021). Library method: the immunoSEQ multiplex PCR assay. The source is immuneACCESS, and TCRdb retained only in-frame sequences with V and J called. Part of the clones is not carried over; for the studies checked, unresolved V genes explain less than half of this, and the remainder is unexplained. The sample table contains just over 250,000 clones; only one count was recorded for 88% of them. Of the sample, roughly 4% falls within the top ten clones. The specimen was peripheral blood. The source is a man in his fifties or sixties who had recovered from COVID-19.

The genes are TRBV13 and TRBJ2-5, with 9 bases fitting TRBD2. CDR3 size: 16 residues. The junction had 3 bases not matched to a gene; V was cut back by 1 base and J by 0 bases. The germline CDR1 and CDR2 sequences are PRHDT and FYEKMQ (reference sequence). The CDR3 sequence: CASSLESSGDQETQYF. CDR3 DNA sequence: TGTGCCAGCAGCTTAGAGTCTAGCGGGGACCAAGAGACCCAGTACTTC.

The chain is built from TRBV7-3 and TRBJ1-1; 10 nucleotides agree with TRBD1. Per the germline V gene, CDR1 is SGHTA and CDR2 is FQGTGA. The CDR3 contains 15 residues. V was pared by 3 bases and J by 6 bases, with 7 bases of the junction left unmatched. The CDR3 nucleotides are TGTGCCAGCAGCTTGTCGGGACAGGGGCTCTCTGAAGCTTTCTTT. Its translation is CASSLSGQGLSEAFF.

This clone was seen many times. J is TRBJ2-7 and V is TRBV11-2; no reliable D call. Between the trimmed V and J ends, which lost 5 bases and 6 bases, there was a span of 11 bases. The CDR3 spans 12 residues. Per germline, CDR1 SGHAT and CDR2 FQNNGV. The CDR3 loop is CASSPGNFEQYF. DNA for the CDR3: TGTGCCAGCAGCCCAGGAAATTTCGAGCAGTACTTC.

The CDR3 region is CASSFSFQGYNEQFF. CDR3 nucleotides: TGTGCCAGCAGCTTTTCCTTCCAGGGATACAATGAGCAGTTCTTC. The rearrangement uses TRBV7-2 and TRBJ2-1; TRBD1 is a possible D gene (5 bases). V was cut by 3 bases and J by 4 bases, with 13 bases left in between. The CDR3 runs 15 residues. In germline, CDR1 is SGHTA, CDR2 FQGNSA.

This clone was observed a single time. This chain uses TRBV4-2 with TRBJ1-6; TRBD1 aligns across 7 bases. The junction had 6 bases not matched to a gene; V was cut back by 1 base and J by 9 bases. Germline V gives CDR1 LGHNA, CDR2 YNFKEQ. The CDR3 sequence is 15 residues long. This chain's CDR3 is CASSQVGQGGSPLHF. In DNA, the CDR3 is TGTGCCAGCAGCCAAGTGGGGCAGGGGGGTTCACCCCTCCACTTT.

This sequence joins TRBV7-2 and TRBJ1-2, with 8 nucleotides matching TRBD1. The CDR3 runs to 14 residues. V lost 4 bases and J lost 4; bases outside the gene matches: 5. Germline loops: CDR1 SGHTA, CDR2 FQGNSA. The CDR3 DNA is TGTGCCAGCAGCTCGGACAGGGCCATCTATGGCTACACCTTC. Translated, it gives CASSSDRAIYGYTF. Full variable domain (remainder filled in from reference TRBV7-2 and TRBJ1-2): GAGVSQSPSNKVTEKGKDVELRCDPISGHTALYWYRQSLGQGLEFLIYFQGNSAPDKSGLPSDRFSAERTGGSVSTLTIQRTQQEDSAVYLCASSSDRAIYGYTFGSGTRLTVV.

The chain joins TRBV6-1 to TRBJ1-3, with 12 nucleotides matching TRBD1. The V segment lost 0 bases and the J segment 0 bases; nucleotides outside the gene matches: 12. The CDR3 spans 21 residues. Germline CDR1 reads MNHNS; CDR2 reads SASEGT. The CDR3 region has the DNA TGTGCCAGCAGTGAAGCCGTTACGAGGGGACAGGGGGCCCGCTCTGGAAACACCATATATTTT. It is translated as CASSEAVTRGQGARSGNTIYF.

This clone has more than one count but fewer than ten. The chain has TRBV5-4 and TRBJ2-5, with D perhaps TRBD2 (6 bases). The CDR3 sequence is 15 residues long. Germline values: CDR1 SGHNT, CDR2 YYREEE (reference sequence). The V and J ends lost 4 bases and 0 bases respectively, with 13 bases between them. The CDR3 loop reads CASSPRAGHQETQYF. CDR3 coding DNA: TGTGCCAGCAGCCCCCGAGCGGGCCACCAAGAGACCCAGTACTTC.

This chain connects TRBV6-2 or TRBV6-3 to TRBJ1-5; D might be TRBD1 (5 bases). The germline V and J ends were trimmed by 2 bases and 7 bases, with 18 bases remaining between them. The CDR3 length is 16 residues. CDR1 and CDR2 (germline): MNHEY, SVGEGT. DNA for the CDR3: TGTGCCAGCAGTTACGGGCGGGGGACTCTAGTCCAGCCCCAGCATTTT. Its protein product is CASSYGRGTLVQPQHF.

The chain is built from TRBV7-8 and TRBJ2-3; 11 bases are a match to TRBD1. Germline trimming cut 4 bases from V and 9 bases from J; bases unmatched to any gene: 9. Germline loops: CDR1 SGHVS, CDR2 FQNEAQ. CDR3 length equals 15 residues. DNA of the CDR3: TGTGCCAGCAGCTCCCCGGACAGGGGGCAGTTGACGCAGTATTTT. Its protein is CASSSPDRGQLTQYF.

This chain connects TRBV4-2 to TRBJ2-1; the D gene is possibly TRBD1 (5 bases). Germline-derived CDR1 and CDR2 are LGHNA and YNFKEQ. The CDR3 spans 16 residues. The germline V and J ends were trimmed by 3 bases and 7 bases, with 19 bases remaining between them. This CDR3 reads CASSQDDPGPKNEQFF. DNA of the CDR3: TGTGCCAGCAGCCAGGACGATCCAGGGCCGAAGAATGAGCAGTTCTTC.

The V and J genes are TRBV9 and TRBJ1-5; D possibly corresponds to TRBD1 (5 bases). Trimming pared 0 bases from V and 4 bases from J, leaving 8 bases between. The CDR3 runs 14 residues. The V gene's germline CDR1 is SGDLS and CDR2 YYNGEE. CDR3 nucleotide sequence: TGTGCCAGCAGCGTAGATGGGGGGAATCAGCCCCAGCATTTT. It codes for CASSVDGGNQPQHF.

This clone was seen a few times. The chain joins TRBV27 to TRBJ2-7; no definite D call. There are 15 residues in the CDR3. Germline V gene sequence: CDR1 MNHEY, CDR2 SMNVEV (reference sequence). V lost 3 bases and J lost 0, with 12 bases in between. CDR3 bases: TGTGCCAGCAGTTTGAACATTCAAAGCTCCTACGAGCAGTACTTC. Amino acids: CASSLNIQSSYEQYF.

This clone has a single count. The rearrangement joins TRBV5-1 to TRBJ1-1, with 9 positions matching TRBD1. This CDR3 has 16 amino acids. Germline CDR1 reads SGHRS; CDR2 reads YFSETQ. The V and J ends lost 4 bases and 2 bases, in that order; junction bases with no gene match: 9. Here the CDR3 reads CASSTLPGQGNTEAFF. In DNA, the CDR3 is TGCGCCAGCAGCACCTTACCGGGACAGGGAAACACTGAAGCTTTCTTT.

The chain combines TRBV6-5 with TRBJ1-1; no clear D gene. V gave up 6 bases and J gave up 2 bases, with 13 bases separating them. The CDR3 is made up of 14 amino acids. The V gene's germline CDR1 is MNHEY and CDR2 SVGAGI. The CDR3 is CASRKTGFNTEAFF. The CDR3 nucleotides read TGTGCCAGCAGAAAAACGGGATTTAACACTGAAGCTTTCTTT.

The chain has TRBV6-5 and TRBJ1-3; D gene ambiguous. CDR1 is MNHEY, CDR2 SVGAGI, per germline. This CDR3 is built from 15 residues. Deletions cut 7 bases from V and 0 bases from J, with 13 bases between. In DNA form, the CDR3 reads TGTGCCAGCATCGTCCGTCTAAGCTCTGGAAACACCATATATTTT. It specifies CASIVRLSSGNTIYF.

V usage is TRBV7-2 and J usage is TRBJ1-6; TRBD1 is a possible D gene (5 bases). Per the germline V gene, CDR1 is SGHTA and CDR2 is FQGNSA. This CDR3 comprises 15 residues. V lost 2 bases and J lost 9, with 14 bases in between. CDR3: CASSLPGQWRSPLHF. CDR3 in DNA: TGTGCCAGCAGCTTACCAGGGCAGTGGCGTTCACCCCTCCACTTT.

This clone was seen a single time. The chain uses TRBV6-5 and TRBJ2-7, with TRBD1 as a possible D gene (6 bases). The CDR3 is 16 amino acids. V was clipped by 0 bases and J by 5 bases, with 17 bases between them. From germline, CDR1 is MNHEY and CDR2 SVGAGI. CDR3 sequence: CASSYSTGQGIHEQYF. CDR3 DNA: TGTGCCAGCAGTTACTCGACAGGCCAGGGTATCCACGAGCAGTACTTC.

V and J are TRBV2 and TRBJ1-5; D perhaps matches TRBD1 (6 bases). The V gene's germline CDR1 is SNHLY and CDR2 FYNNEI. This CDR3 spans 15 amino acids. Trimming pared 5 bases from V and 5 bases from J, leaving 16 bases between. CDR3 in DNA: TGTGCCAGCAGTTTGGGACAAGCCCCTTATCAGCCCCAGCATTTT. It codes for CASSLGQAPYQPQHF.